This T cell receptor (beta chain) was profiled in a study of CXCR3-negative and CXCR3-positive naive CD8 T cells. Study-wide results and limits: For CXCR3-positive naive cells, TRB CDR3s were more hydrophobic than those of CXCR3-negative naive cells. In naive cells, CXCR3-negative and CXCR3-positive subsets had similar TRBV-TRBJ usage; memory cells differed. Memory CD8+ cells had much lower diversity, and both naive subsets had comparably high diversity.

For this clonotype: Its antigen is not identified.

Germline V gene sequence: CDR1 SQVTM, CDR2 ANQGSEA. CDR3 length: 12 residues. All TRB cDNA libraries came from 5' RACE performed with UMI labels. TCRdb reprocessed the 5' RACE reads and keeps a single row for each CDR3 protein, giving no DNA. The sample features around 140,000 distinct CDR3 sequences, with 0.41% in its top ten. This rearrangement joins TRBV29-1 to TRBJ1-1; TCRdb's D call, TRBD1, is unchecked because there is no DNA. Sequencing was performed on naive CXCR3+ CD8+ T cells from blood. Subset described: CD45RO-CCR7+CD27+CD95- naive CD8+ T cells expressing CXCR3 (TNR3+). The sequence came from a human donor in good health. Some clones in this sample may be carry-over from other donors' samples. The CDR3 loop reads CSVEPGEAEAFF.